Below, 30 T cell receptor beta chains from the same sample are listed, as sequenced in a study of PD-L1 blockade in urothelial cancer. The time point here: pretreatment peripheral blood. Clones were read by immunoSEQ multiplex PCR, and TCRdb kept only the in-frame ones, dropping some. The table lists 84,000 or so clones, approximately 81% of them singletons. The source material was PBMCs, sampled around atezolizumab (anti-PD-L1) treatment. The source is a man aged 55 to 69 with urothelial cancer.

This clone was counted a single time. The chain uses TRBV28 and TRBJ2-1, with 8 bases matching TRBD1. Trimming at V came to 10 bases and at J to 9 bases, leaving 11 bases not matched to a gene. CDR3 size: 13 residues. Germline V lookup: CDR1 MDHEN, CDR2 SYDVKM. CDR3 loop: CANDRGVSGEQFF. In nucleotides, the CDR3 is TGTGCCAACGACAGGGGAGTATCCGGTGAGCAGTTCTTC.

This clone was found once. The chain recombines TRBV28 with TRBJ1-3, with 7 bases identical to TRBD1. With 5 bases clipped from V and 0 bases from J, the junction kept 4 bases outside the gene matches. Germline V CDR1 and CDR2: MDHEN, SYDVKM. The CDR3 sequence is 15 residues long. The CDR3 nucleotides read TGTGCCAGCAGTGGCGGGACAGCCTCTGGAAACACCATATATTTT. This sequence encodes CASSGGTASGNTIYF.

The chain is built from TRBV18 and TRBJ2-2; D gene ambiguous. The V gene lost 3 bases and the J gene lost 4 bases, with 6 bases spanning the gap. There are 13 residues in the CDR3. Germline CDR1 KGHSH, CDR2 LQKENI. The CDR3 reads CASSPPVTGELFF. CDR3 coding DNA: TGTGCCAGCTCACCCCCGGTCACCGGGGAGCTGTTTTTT.

CDR3 DNA sequence: TGTGCCAGCAGCGTAGAGAGTAGCCCCTCTGGAAACACCATATATTTT. This encodes CASSVESSPSGNTIYF. This rearrangement joins TRBV9 to TRBJ1-3; the D is unclear. The CDR3 runs 16 residues. Trimming pared 0 bases from V and 0 bases from J, leaving 10 bases between. Germline CDR1 is SGDLS and CDR2 is YYNGEE.

The count of this clone is one. J is TRBJ2-5 and V is TRBV19; the D is unclear. Germline loops: CDR1 LNHDA, CDR2 SQIVND (reference sequence). Trimming shortened V by 1 base and J by 2 bases, and 5 bases separated the two germline ends. This CDR3 is 13 amino acids long. The CDR3 DNA is TGTGCCAGTAGTATAGTACAGCAAGAGACCCAGTACTTC. It yields the protein CASSIVQQETQYF.

J is TRBJ2-7 and V is TRBV7-9; D is possibly TRBD2 (5 bases). Deletions cut 4 bases from V and 3 bases from J, with 13 bases between. CDR1 and CDR2 from the germline V gene are SEHNR and FQNEAQ (reference sequence). This CDR3 has 14 amino acids. CDR3 DNA sequence: TGTGCCAGCAGCTCAGAGGGTCTCAACTACGAGCAGTACTTC. Its protein product is CASSSEGLNYEQYF.

The chain recombines TRBV7-9 with TRBJ2-7, with 9 bases identical to TRBD2. Germline lookup yields CDR1 SEHNR and CDR2 FQNEAQ (reference sequence). V shed 6 bases, J shed 2 bases, and the junction held 5 bases outside the gene matches. The CDR3 totals 14 residues. CDR3 in amino acids: CASRAPSGTYEQYF. In DNA, the CDR3 is TGTGCCAGCAGGGCCCCTAGCGGGACCTACGAGCAGTACTTC.

This clone is a singleton in its sample. V usage is TRBV9 and J usage is TRBJ1-2; D gene unclear. V lost 2 bases, J lost 0 bases, and 8 bases lay in between. The CDR3 has 14 residues. CDR1 SGDLS and CDR2 YYNGEE come from the germline V gene. CDR3 loop: CASSVGRPNYGYTF. CDR3 DNA: TGTGCCAGCAGCGTTGGGAGGCCTAACTATGGCTACACCTTC.

This clone was counted once. The chain combines TRBV5-1 with TRBJ2-1; 9 bases fit TRBD2. Germline V gene lookup returns CDR1 SGHRS and CDR2 YFSETQ. The CDR3 is made up of 17 amino acids. V lost 3 bases and J lost 10; bases outside the gene matches: 17. For the CDR3, the DNA is TGCGCCAGCAGCTGGGCTGGTATAGCGGGAGAGGGGGGGGAGCAGTTCTTC. This translates into CASSWAGIAGEGGEQFF.

The rearrangement links TRBV29-1 to TRBJ2-7; 10 positions agree with TRBD1. Germline trimming cut 5 bases from V and 4 bases from J; bases unmatched to any gene: 8. CDR1 and CDR2 (germline): SQVTM, ANQGSEA. This CDR3 is 14 amino acids long. The CDR3 bases are TGCAGCGTTCTAGGACAGGGGGTCGGATACGAGCAGTACTTC. This gives the protein CSVLGQGVGYEQYF.

This clone appeared once. Compared with germline, one end of the junction differs, possibly owing to a read error. The chain uses TRBV7-3 and TRBJ2-2; 10 nucleotides line up with TRBD1. The CDR3 length is 15 residues. Looked up from germline, CDR1 is SGHTA and CDR2 is FQGTGA. CDR3 in DNA: TGTGCCTGCAGAGGGAGGACAGGGGGTACCGGGGAGCTGTTTTTT. Its protein is CACRGRTGGTGELFF.

V is TRBV27 and J is TRBJ1-2; 9 nucleotides line up with TRBD1. Germline loops: CDR1 MNHEY, CDR2 SMNVEV (reference sequence). V lost 8 bases, J lost 7 bases, and 5 bases stayed unmatched. The CDR3 contains 12 residues. The CDR3 here is CASRGTGSGYTF. CDR3 in DNA: TGTGCCAGCCGAGGGACAGGGTCTGGCTACACCTTC.

The rearrangement joins TRBV9 to TRBJ2-5, with D perhaps matching TRBD2 (6 bases). The CDR3 length is 14 residues. V gave up 0 bases and J gave up 1 base, with 7 bases separating them. Germline assignment: CDR1 SGDLS and CDR2 YYNGEE. CDR3 sequence (DNA): TGTGCCAGCAGCGTAGAGGAGGGCCAAGAGACCCAGTACTTC. Amino acids: CASSVEEGQETQYF.

CDR3 loop: CASSRTVNYGYTF. CDR3 sequence (DNA): TGTGCCAGCAGTCGGACAGTTAACTATGGCTACACCTTC. This rearrangement joins TRBV28 to TRBJ1-2; TRBD1 is a possible D gene (6 bases). CDR3 length equals 13 residues. V was pared by 5 bases and J by 1 base, with 8 bases between. Germline V gives CDR1 MDHEN, CDR2 SYDVKM.

The CDR3 DNA reads as TGTGCCAGCAGTCTCCTACTTGGAAAACTGTTTTTT. It is translated as CASSLLLGKLFF. The rearrangement links TRBV28 to TRBJ1-4; D not resolved. The V gene's germline CDR1 is MDHEN and CDR2 SYDVKM. The CDR3 is 12 residues long. V dropped 5 bases and J dropped 10 bases, with 11 bases sitting between them.

This clone was seen just once. The CDR3 protein is CASSRGQLNYGYTF. The CDR3 DNA follows: TGTGCCAGCAGCCGGGGACAGTTGAACTATGGCTACACCTTC. J is TRBJ1-2 and V is TRBV13; 7 nucleotides align to TRBD1. Germline CDR1 reads PRHDT; CDR2 reads FYEKMQ (reference sequence). This CDR3 comprises 14 residues. V trimming: 5 bases; J trimming: 2 bases; junction bases outside the gene matches: 5.

This clone was counted a few times. The chain carries TRBV19 and TRBJ2-3, with 11 positions matching TRBD1. Germline CDR1 is LNHDA and CDR2 is SQIVND (reference sequence). This CDR3 has 15 residues. V trimming: 4 bases; J trimming: 4 bases; junction bases outside the gene matches: 4. The CDR3 reads CASSRTGGGADTQYF. CDR3 coding DNA: TGTGCCAGTAGTAGGACAGGGGGCGGGGCAGATACGCAGTATTTT.

This rearrangement joins TRBV11-1 to TRBJ2-1, with D possibly matching TRBD1 (5 bases). This CDR3 comprises 15 residues. The V gene lost 3 bases and the J gene lost 6 bases, with 15 bases spanning the gap. From germline, CDR1 is SGHAT and CDR2 FQDESV (reference sequence). This CDR3 reads CASSLGPGWGNEQFF. In DNA, the CDR3 is TGTGCCAGCAGCTTGGGTCCAGGGTGGGGCAATGAGCAGTTCTTC.

The V and J genes are TRBV2 and TRBJ1-1; no clear D gene. The CDR3 covers 15 residues. Germline V gene lookup returns CDR1 SNHLY and CDR2 FYNNEI. The V end lost 7 bases, the J end lost 6 bases, and 21 bases lay between the germline ends. In nucleotides, the CDR3 is TGTGCCAGCAAGCCAAACTCTCGACAAAACGCTGAAGCTTTCTTT. This codes for CASKPNSRQNAEAFF.

The chain uses TRBV19 and TRBJ2-7; 11 bases are a match to TRBD2. This CDR3 region has 18 residues. Germline trimming cut 6 bases from V and 1 base from J; bases unmatched to any gene: 14. CDR1 is LNHDA and CDR2 is SQIVND in the germline V gene (reference sequence). In DNA form, the CDR3 reads TGTGCCAGTAGACCGGGCGGGCTAGCGGGAGGCGCTTCCTACGAGCAGTACTTC. It codes for CASRPGGLAGGASYEQYF.

This chain joins TRBV30 and TRBJ1-2; 8 bases line up with TRBD1. V shed 4 bases and J 5 bases; nucleotides not matched to a gene: 3. The CDR3 has 12 amino acids. Looked up from germline, CDR1 is GTSNPN and CDR2 is SVGIG (reference sequence). The CDR3 DNA follows: TGTGCCTGGACCCGACAGGGGTATGGCTACACCTTC. Amino acid sequence: CAWTRQGYGYTF.

The chain couples TRBV2 to TRBJ2-5; a possible D gene is TRBD2 (5 bases). The CDR3 has 15 amino acids. V lost 2 bases and J 2 bases, leaving 12 bases between the germline ends. Germline lookup yields CDR1 SNHLY and CDR2 FYNNEI. CDR3 loop: CASSEWAGLQETQYF. The CDR3 nucleotides are TGTGCCAGCAGTGAATGGGCGGGCCTACAAGAGACCCAGTACTTC. Full variable domain (remainder filled in from reference TRBV2 and TRBJ2-5): EPEVTQTPSHQVTQMGQEVILRCVPISNHLYFYWYRQILGQKVEFLVSFYNNEISEKSEIFDDQFSVERPDGSNFTLKIRSTKLEDSAMYFCASSEWAGLQETQYFGPGTRLLVL.

V and J are TRBV5-6 and TRBJ1-1; the match to TRBD1 covers 7 bases. Germline V gives CDR1 SGHDT, CDR2 YYEEEE. The CDR3 runs to 12 residues. V shed 4 bases, J shed 8 bases, and the junction held 5 bases outside the gene matches. The CDR3 spells CASSNDRVEAFF. The CDR3 nucleotides read TGTGCCAGCAGCAATGACAGGGTGGAAGCTTTCTTT.

The chain has TRBV29-1 and TRBJ2-1; 10 positions match TRBD1. Germline loops: CDR1 SQVTM, CDR2 ANQGSEA. The CDR3 totals 16 residues. Trimming at V came to 5 bases and at J to 2 bases, leaving 9 bases not matched to a gene. The CDR3 region has the DNA TGCAGCGTTCGAAGACAGGGGGCTCGAGCCTACAATGAGCAGTTCTTC. It translates to CSVRRQGARAYNEQFF.

This clone showed up just once. The J gene is TRBJ1-5, the V gene TRBV10-3, with D unresolved. CDR1 and CDR2 from the germline V gene are ENHRY and SYGVKD. Trimming shortened V by 0 bases and J by 6 bases, and 6 bases separated the two germline ends. This CDR3 region has 13 residues. The CDR3 sequence is CAISESEVQPQHF. The DNA of the CDR3 is TGTGCCATCAGTGAGTCGGAGGTTCAGCCCCAGCATTTT.

The V and J genes are TRBV7-3 and TRBJ2-5; 13 bases fit TRBD2. V gave up 5 bases and J gave up 4 bases; unmatched junction bases: 1. This CDR3 comprises 14 residues. Germline V gene lookup returns CDR1 SGHTA and CDR2 FQGTGA. In nucleotides, the CDR3 is TGTGCCAGCAGCCGGACTAGCGGGAGAGAGACCCAGTACTTC. Its translation is CASSRTSGRETQYF.

The rearrangement uses TRBV4-1 and TRBJ2-2; 10 nucleotides line up with TRBD1. The germline V gene encodes CDR1 MGHRA and CDR2 YSYEKL. The V segment lost 3 bases and the J segment 6 bases; nucleotides outside the gene matches: 7. The CDR3 covers 16 residues. The CDR3 here is CASSQLRTGGSGELFF. CDR3 nucleotide sequence: TGCGCCAGCAGCCAGCTCAGGACAGGGGGATCCGGGGAGCTGTTTTTT.

The V and J genes are TRBV7-2 and TRBJ2-3; TRBD2 is a possible D gene (6 bases). The CDR3 contains 14 residues. In germline, CDR1 is SGHTA, CDR2 FQGNSA. V gave up 6 bases and J gave up 4 bases, with 14 bases separating them. DNA for the CDR3: TGTGCCAGCAGGGTGGGAGGAGCGTCAGATACGCAGTATTTT. This gives the protein CASRVGGASDTQYF.

The genes are TRBV12-5 and TRBJ2-3; D unresolved. V shed 7 bases and J shed 6 bases, with 11 bases lying between them. This CDR3 contains 12 residues. The germline CDR1 and CDR2 sequences are LGHNT and FRNRAP. The CDR3 DNA reads as TGTGCTAGTGCCTACCTTTGGGATACGCAGTATTTT. Amino acid sequence: CASAYLWDTQYF. Combining the CDR3 with reference TRBV12-5 and TRBJ2-3 gives the whole variable domain DARVTQTPRHKVTEMGQEVTMRCQPILGHNTVFWYRQTMMQGLELLAYFRNRAPLDDSGMPKDRFSAEMPDATLATLKIQPSEPRDSAVYFCASAYLWDTQYFGPGTRLTVL.

J is TRBJ2-7 and V is TRBV11-3; D is possibly TRBD2 (6 bases). This CDR3 comprises 12 residues. Trimming stripped 5 bases from V and 6 bases from J, with 11 bases between. CDR1 is SGHNT and CDR2 is YENEEA in the germline V gene. The CDR3 coding sequence is TGTGCCAGCAGCCTCCACGGGGGCGAGCAGTACTTC. This translates into CASSLHGGEQYF.